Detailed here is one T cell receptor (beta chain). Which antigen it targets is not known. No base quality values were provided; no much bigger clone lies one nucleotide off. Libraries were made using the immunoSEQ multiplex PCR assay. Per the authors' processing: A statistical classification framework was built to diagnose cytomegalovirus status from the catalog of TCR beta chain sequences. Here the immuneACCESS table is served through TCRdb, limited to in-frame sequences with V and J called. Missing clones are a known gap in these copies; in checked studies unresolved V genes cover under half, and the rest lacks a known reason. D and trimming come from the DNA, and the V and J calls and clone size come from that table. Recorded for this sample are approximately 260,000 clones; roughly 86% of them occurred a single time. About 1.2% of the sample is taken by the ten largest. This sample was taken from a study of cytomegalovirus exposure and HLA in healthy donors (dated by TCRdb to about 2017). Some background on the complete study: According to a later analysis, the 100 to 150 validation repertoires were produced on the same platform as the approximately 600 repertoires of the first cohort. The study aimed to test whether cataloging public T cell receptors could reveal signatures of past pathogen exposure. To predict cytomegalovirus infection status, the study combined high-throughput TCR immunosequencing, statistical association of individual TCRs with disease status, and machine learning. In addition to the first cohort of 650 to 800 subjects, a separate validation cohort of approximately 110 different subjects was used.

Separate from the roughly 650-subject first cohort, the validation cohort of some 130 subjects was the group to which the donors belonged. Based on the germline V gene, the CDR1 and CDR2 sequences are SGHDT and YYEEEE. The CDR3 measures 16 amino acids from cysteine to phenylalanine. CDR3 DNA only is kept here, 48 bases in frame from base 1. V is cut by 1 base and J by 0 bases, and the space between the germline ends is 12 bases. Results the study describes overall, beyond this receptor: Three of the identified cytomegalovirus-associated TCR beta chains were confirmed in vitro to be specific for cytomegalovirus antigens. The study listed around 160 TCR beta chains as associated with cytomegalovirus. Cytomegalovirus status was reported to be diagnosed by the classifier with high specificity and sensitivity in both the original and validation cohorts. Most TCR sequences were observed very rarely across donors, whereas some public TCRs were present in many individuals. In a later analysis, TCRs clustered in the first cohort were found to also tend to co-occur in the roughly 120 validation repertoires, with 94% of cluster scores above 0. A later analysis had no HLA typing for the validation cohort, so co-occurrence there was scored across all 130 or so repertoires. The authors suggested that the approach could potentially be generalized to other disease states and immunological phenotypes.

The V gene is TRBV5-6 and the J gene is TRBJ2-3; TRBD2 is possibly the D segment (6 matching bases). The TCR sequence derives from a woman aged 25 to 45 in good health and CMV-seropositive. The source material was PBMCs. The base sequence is TGTGCCAGCAGCTTGTTCCCGGGGACTAGCACAGATACGCAGTATTTT. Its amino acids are CASSLFPGTSTDTQYF.